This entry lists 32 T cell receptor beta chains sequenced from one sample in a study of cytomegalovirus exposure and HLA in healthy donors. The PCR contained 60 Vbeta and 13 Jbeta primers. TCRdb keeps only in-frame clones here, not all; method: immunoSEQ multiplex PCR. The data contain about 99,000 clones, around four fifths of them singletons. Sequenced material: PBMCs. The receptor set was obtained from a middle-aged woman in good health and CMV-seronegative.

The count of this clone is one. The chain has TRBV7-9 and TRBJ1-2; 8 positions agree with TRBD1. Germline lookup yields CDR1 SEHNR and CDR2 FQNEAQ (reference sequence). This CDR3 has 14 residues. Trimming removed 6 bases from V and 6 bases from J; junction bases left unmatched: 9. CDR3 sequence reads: CASRPSRGRNGYTF. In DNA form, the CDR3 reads TGTGCCAGCAGGCCTAGCAGGGGGCGGAATGGCTACACCTTC.

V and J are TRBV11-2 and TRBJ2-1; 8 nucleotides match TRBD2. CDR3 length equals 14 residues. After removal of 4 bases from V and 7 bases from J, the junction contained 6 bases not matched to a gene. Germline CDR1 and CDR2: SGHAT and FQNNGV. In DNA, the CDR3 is TGTGCCAGCAGCTCCACTAGCGGCGGTAATGAGCAGTTCTTC. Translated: CASSSTSGGNEQFF.

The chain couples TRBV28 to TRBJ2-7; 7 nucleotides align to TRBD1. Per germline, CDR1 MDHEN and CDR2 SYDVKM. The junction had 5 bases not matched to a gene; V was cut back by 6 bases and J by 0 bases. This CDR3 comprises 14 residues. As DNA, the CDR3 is TGTGCCAGCAGACAGGACAGGAACTCCTACGAGCAGTACTTC. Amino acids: CASRQDRNSYEQYF.

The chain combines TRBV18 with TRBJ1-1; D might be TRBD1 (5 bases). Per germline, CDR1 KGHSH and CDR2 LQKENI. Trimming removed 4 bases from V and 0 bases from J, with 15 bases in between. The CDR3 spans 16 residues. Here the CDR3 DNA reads TGTGCCAGCTCACTGGGGGGGACTTCCATGAACACTGAAGCTTTCTTT. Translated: CASSLGGTSMNTEAFF.

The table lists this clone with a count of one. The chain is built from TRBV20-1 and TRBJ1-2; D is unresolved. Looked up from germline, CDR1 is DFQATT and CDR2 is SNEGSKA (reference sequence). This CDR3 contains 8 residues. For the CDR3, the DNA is TGCTGCGCGTATGGCTACACCTTC. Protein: CCAYGYTF.

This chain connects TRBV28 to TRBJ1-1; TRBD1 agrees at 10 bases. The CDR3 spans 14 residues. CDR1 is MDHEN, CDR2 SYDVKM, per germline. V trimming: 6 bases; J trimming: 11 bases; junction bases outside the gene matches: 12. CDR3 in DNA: TGTGCCAGCAGACTCCCCCCGGGACAGGGGACGGCTTTCTTT. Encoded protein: CASRLPPGQGTAFF.

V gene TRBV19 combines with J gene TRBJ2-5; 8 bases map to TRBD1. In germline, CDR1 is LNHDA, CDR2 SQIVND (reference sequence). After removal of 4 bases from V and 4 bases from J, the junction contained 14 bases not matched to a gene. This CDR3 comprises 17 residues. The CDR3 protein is CASSTRTGWGTGETQYF. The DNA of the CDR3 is TGTGCCAGTAGTACGCGGACAGGGTGGGGGACGGGAGAGACCCAGTACTTC.

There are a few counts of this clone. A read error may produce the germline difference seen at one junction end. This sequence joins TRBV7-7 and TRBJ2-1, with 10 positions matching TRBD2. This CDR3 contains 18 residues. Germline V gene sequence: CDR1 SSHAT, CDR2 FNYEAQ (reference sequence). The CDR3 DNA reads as TGTGCTAGCAGCCCCGGGTGGGGGCTAGCGGGAGCGGACAATGAGCAGTTCTTC. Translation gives CASSPGWGLAGADNEQFF.

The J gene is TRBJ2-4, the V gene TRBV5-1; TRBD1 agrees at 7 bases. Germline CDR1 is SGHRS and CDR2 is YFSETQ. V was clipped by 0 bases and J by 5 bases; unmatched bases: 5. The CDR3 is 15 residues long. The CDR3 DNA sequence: TGCGCCAGCAGCTTGGACAGGGGCCCTCAAAACATTCAGTACTTC. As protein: CASSLDRGPQNIQYF.

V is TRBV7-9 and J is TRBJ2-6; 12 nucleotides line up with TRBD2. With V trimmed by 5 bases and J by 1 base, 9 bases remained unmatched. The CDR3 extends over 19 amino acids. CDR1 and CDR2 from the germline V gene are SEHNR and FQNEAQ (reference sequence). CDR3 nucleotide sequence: TGTGCCAGCAGCCTAGGGACTAGCGGGCTCATATCTGGGGCCAACGTCCTGACTTTC. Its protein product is CASSLGTSGLISGANVLTF.

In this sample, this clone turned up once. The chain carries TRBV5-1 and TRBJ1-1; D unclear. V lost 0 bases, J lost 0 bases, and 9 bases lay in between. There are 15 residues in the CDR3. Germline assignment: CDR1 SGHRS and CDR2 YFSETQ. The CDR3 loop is CASSLGGRLNTEAFF. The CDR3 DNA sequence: TGCGCCAGCAGCTTGGGTGGCAGGTTGAACACTGAAGCTTTCTTT.

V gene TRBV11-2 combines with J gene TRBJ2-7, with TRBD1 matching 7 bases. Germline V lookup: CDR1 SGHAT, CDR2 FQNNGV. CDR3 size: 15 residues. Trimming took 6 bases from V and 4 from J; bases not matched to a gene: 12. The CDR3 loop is CASRYTPGQMYEQYF. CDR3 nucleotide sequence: TGTGCCAGCAGGTACACTCCGGGACAGATGTACGAGCAGTACTTC.

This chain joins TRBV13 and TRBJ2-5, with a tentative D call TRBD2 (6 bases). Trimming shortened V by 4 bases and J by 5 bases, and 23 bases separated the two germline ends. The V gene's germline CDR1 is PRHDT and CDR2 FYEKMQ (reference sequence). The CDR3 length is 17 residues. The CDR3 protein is CASSSRGDWGYRETQYF. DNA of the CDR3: TGTGCCAGCAGCTCCCGAGGGGACTGGGGGTATCGTGAGACCCAGTACTTC.

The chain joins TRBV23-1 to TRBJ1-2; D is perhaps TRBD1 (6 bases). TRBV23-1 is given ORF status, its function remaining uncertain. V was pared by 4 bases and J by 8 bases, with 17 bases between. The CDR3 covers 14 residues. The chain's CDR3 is CASSRGTGRAGYTF. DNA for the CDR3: TGCGCCAGCAGTCGAGGAACAGGGCGGGCAGGCTACACCTTC.

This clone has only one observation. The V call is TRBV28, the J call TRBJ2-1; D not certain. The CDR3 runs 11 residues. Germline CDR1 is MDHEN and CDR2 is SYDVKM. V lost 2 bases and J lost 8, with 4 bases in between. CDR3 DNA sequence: TGTGCCAGCAGTTTAGTCGATGAGCAGTTCTTC. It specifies CASSLVDEQFF.

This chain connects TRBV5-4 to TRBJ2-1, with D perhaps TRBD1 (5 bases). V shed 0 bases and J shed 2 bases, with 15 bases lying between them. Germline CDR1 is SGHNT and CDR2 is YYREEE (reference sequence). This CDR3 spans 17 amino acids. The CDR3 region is CASSLGGLMSTYNEQFF. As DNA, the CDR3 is TGTGCCAGCAGCTTGGGGGGCTTGATGTCTACCTACAATGAGCAGTTCTTC.

CDR3 loop: CATDVGPGDAGELFF. DNA of the CDR3: TGTGCCACTGACGTAGGTCCGGGGGACGCCGGGGAGCTGTTTTTT. This chain joins TRBV6-6 and TRBJ2-2; weak D call: TRBD2 (6 bases). The germline CDR1 and CDR2 sequences are MNHNY and SVGAGI (reference sequence). V was pared by 10 bases and J by 6 bases, with 21 bases between. This CDR3 region has 15 residues.

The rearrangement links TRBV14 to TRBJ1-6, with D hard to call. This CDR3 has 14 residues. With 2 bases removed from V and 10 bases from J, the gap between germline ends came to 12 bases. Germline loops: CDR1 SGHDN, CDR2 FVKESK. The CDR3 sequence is CASSQNLGQSPLHF. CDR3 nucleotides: TGTGCCAGCAGCCAAAACCTTGGGCAGTCACCCCTCCACTTT.

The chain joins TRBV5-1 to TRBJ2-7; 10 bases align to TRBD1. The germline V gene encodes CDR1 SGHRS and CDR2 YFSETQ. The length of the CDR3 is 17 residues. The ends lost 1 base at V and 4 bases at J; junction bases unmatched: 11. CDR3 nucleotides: TGCGCCAGCAGCTTGACGGGACAGGGGACCCTCGAGTACGAGCAGTACTTC. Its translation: CASSLTGQGTLEYEQYF.

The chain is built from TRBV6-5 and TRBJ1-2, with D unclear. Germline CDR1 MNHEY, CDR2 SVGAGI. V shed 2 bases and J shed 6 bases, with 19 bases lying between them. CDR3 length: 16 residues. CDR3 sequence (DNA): TGTGCCAGCAGTTACGGAGGGATTCAAAAGCCAAATGGCTACACCTTC. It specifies CASSYGGIQKPNGYTF.

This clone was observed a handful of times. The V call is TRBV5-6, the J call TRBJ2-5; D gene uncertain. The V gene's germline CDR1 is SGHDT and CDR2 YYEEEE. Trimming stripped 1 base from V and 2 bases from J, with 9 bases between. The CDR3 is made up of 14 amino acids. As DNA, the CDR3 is TGTGCCAGCAGCTTGCCTAGATTACAAGAGACCCAGTACTTC. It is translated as CASSLPRLQETQYF.

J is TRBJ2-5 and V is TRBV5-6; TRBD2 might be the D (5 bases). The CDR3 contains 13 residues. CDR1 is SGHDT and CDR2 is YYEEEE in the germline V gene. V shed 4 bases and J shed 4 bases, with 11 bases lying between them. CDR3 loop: CASSRGRGETQYF. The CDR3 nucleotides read TGTGCCAGCAGCCGGGGTAGAGGAGAGACCCAGTACTTC.

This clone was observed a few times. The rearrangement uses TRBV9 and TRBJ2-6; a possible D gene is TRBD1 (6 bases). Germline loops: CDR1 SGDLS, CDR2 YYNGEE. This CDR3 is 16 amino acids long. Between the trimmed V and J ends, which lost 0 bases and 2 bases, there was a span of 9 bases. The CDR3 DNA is TGTGCCAGCAGCGTAGGGGGGCGCACTGGGGCCAACGTCCTGACTTTC. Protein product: CASSVGGRTGANVLTF.

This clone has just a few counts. The CDR3 spells CASSPGTGGELFF. In nucleotides, the CDR3 is TGTGCCAGCTCCCCCGGGACAGGGGGCGAACTGTTTTTT. J is TRBJ1-4 and V is TRBV28; 12 bases are a match to TRBD1. The CDR3 spans 13 residues. V lost 8 bases and J lost 12; bases outside the gene matches: 7. The germline gives CDR1 MDHEN, CDR2 SYDVKM.

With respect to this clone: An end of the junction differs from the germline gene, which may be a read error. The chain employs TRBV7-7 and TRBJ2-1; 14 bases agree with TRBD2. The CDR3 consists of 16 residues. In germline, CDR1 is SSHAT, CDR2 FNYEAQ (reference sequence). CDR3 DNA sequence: TGTGCTAGCAGCATGGGGACTAGCGGGAGAATCAATGAGCAGTTCTTC. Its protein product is CASSMGTSGRINEQFF.

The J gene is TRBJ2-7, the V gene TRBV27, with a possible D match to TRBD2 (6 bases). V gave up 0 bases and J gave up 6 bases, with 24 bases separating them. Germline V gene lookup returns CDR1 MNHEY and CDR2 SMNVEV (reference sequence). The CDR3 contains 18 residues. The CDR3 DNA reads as TGTGCCAGCAGTTTATCGAGACGGAGTGGAGGGGCATGGGGCGAGCAGTACTTC. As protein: CASSLSRRSGGAWGEQYF.

CDR3 in amino acids: CASSESGGWETQYF. The CDR3, as DNA: TGTGCCAGTAGTGAATCGGGAGGGTGGGAGACCCAGTACTTC. The chain carries TRBV19 and TRBJ2-5; 8 bases fit TRBD2. Germline-derived CDR1 and CDR2 are LNHDA and SQIVND (reference sequence). The junction had 7 bases not matched to a gene; V was cut back by 5 bases and J by 5 bases. The CDR3 length is 14 residues.

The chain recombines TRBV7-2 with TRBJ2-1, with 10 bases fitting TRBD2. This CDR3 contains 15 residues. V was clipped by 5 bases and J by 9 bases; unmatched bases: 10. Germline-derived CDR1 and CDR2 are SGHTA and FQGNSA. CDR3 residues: CASSINSGRAGEQFF. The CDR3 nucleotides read TGTGCCAGCAGCATAAACAGCGGGAGGGCCGGTGAGCAGTTCTTC.

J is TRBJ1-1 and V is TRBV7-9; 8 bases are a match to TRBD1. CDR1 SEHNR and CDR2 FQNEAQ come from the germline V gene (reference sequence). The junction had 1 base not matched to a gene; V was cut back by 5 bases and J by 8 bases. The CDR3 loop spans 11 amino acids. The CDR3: CASSRTGEAFF. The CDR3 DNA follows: TGTGCCAGCAGCCGGACAGGGGAAGCTTTCTTT.

This CDR3 reads CASSQARGWGGAFF. CDR3 coding DNA: TGCGCCAGCAGCCAAGCGAGAGGGTGGGGAGGAGCTTTCTTT. The rearrangement links TRBV4-3 to TRBJ1-1, with unresolved D. The V end lost 1 base, the J end lost 10 bases, and 16 bases lay between the germline ends. Germline V gene lookup returns CDR1 LGHNA and CDR2 YSLEER. The CDR3 totals 14 residues.

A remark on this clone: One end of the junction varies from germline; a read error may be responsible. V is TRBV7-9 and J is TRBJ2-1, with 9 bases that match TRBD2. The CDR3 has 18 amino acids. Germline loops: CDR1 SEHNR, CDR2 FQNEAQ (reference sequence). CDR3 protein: CSSSPATSGLTSYNEQFF. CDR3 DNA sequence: TGTTCCAGCAGCCCTGCGACTAGCGGCCTAACTTCCTACAATGAGCAGTTCTTC.

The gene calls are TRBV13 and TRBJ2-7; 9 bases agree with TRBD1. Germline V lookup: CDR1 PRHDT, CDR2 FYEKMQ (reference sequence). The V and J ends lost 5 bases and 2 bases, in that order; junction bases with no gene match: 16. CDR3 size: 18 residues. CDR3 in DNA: TGTGCCAGCAGCCGATCGGACAGGGGCCAAACCGATCCCTACGAGCAGTACTTC. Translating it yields CASSRSDRGQTDPYEQYF.